This T cell receptor beta chain was sequenced for a study of cytomegalovirus exposure and HLA in healthy donors. Study at large: It was reported in a later analysis that the same platform had been used for the roughly 110 validation repertoires as for the roughly 670 first-cohort repertoires. Regarding the study as a whole: The authors listed 150 to 200 TCR beta chains as cytomegalovirus-associated. Subsequent analysis showed first-cohort TCR clusters tending to co-occur in more than 95 validation repertoires.

On this clone: Its target is unknown.

The repertoire was sequenced with immunoSEQ multiplex PCR; TCRdb's copy has only in-frame clones and lacks some. The sample records under 150,000 clones, 70% to 90% being singletons. The CDR3 runs to 16 residues. In germline, CDR1 is MNHEY, CDR2 SVGAGI. The junction had 9 bases not matched to a gene; V was cut back by 2 bases and J by 4 bases. The donors formed part of the approximately 130-subject validation cohort, distinct from the approximately 670-subject first cohort. The source is a woman under 30 in good health and CMV-seropositive. The sequenced sample was PBMCs. J is TRBJ1-2 and V is TRBV6-5, with TRBD1 identical over 8 bases. Written as DNA, the CDR3 is TGTGCCAGCAGTTACCAACGACAGGGGTATGGCTATGGCTACACCTTC. This gives the protein CASSYQRQGYGYGYTF.